The 29 T cell receptor beta chains presented below share a single source sample, sequenced in a study of OX40 agonist ivuxolimab in advanced cancers. TCRdb keeps only in-frame clones here, not all; method: immunoSEQ multiplex PCR. Found here are about 58,000 clones, less than 90% of them singletons; the top ten hold 3% to 4%. Here the sequenced sample was CD4+ or CD8+ T cells sorted from blood, taken in a trial of the OX40 agonist ivuxolimab. These TCRs come from an adult with an advanced solid tumor such as melanoma, head and neck, liver or kidney cancer.

The chain has TRBV4-2 and TRBJ2-3; D gene unclear. The CDR3 runs to 17 residues. CDR1 is LGHNA, CDR2 YNFKEQ, per germline. Between the trimmed V and J ends, which lost 0 bases and 1 base, there was a span of 14 bases. The CDR3 nucleotides read TGTGCCAGCAGCCAAGAGAAGGCAGGAGCCGGCACAGATACGCAGTATTTT. It is translated as CASSQEKAGAGTDTQYF.

The chain combines TRBV14 with TRBJ1-3; a weak D match, TRBD1 (5 bases). The CDR3 sequence is 15 residues long. Germline V CDR1 and CDR2: SGHDN, FVKESK. V lost 6 bases and J 0 bases, leaving 12 bases between the germline ends. The CDR3 DNA reads TGTGCCAGCAGTTGGGACTCGAGCTCTGGAAACACCATATATTTT. Translating it yields CASSWDSSSGNTIYF.

The V call is TRBV7-3, the J call TRBJ2-3, with unresolved D. CDR3 length: 14 amino acids. Trimming removed 5 bases at V and 6 bases at J, with 15 bases between. The germline CDR1 and CDR2 sequences are SGHTA and FQGTGA. CDR3 residues: CASSQRLISDTQYF. CDR3 in DNA: TGTGCCAGCAGCCAACGTCTCATCTCTGATACGCAGTATTTT.

The chain recombines TRBV13 with TRBJ2-1, with TRBD1 matching over 9 bases. V gave up 5 bases and J gave up 3 bases; unmatched junction bases: 8. Germline V CDR1 and CDR2: PRHDT, FYEKMQ (reference sequence). The CDR3 contains 16 residues. The CDR3 DNA follows: TGTGCCAGCAGCCCCCCTAGACAGGGGGGCTACAATGAGCAGTTCTTC. This translates into CASSPPRQGGYNEQFF.

The chain carries TRBV28 and TRBJ2-7; 10 bases agree with TRBD1. Trimming cost V 6 bases and J 5 bases; bases outside gene matches: 4. The CDR3 length is 13 residues. Germline V gene data show CDR1 as MDHEN and CDR2 as SYDVKM. The CDR3 here is CASRGTGADEQYF. CDR3 coding DNA: TGTGCCAGCAGGGGGACAGGGGCTGACGAGCAGTACTTC. The complete variable domain, with remaining parts taken from reference TRBV28 and TRBJ2-7, reads DVKVTQSSRYLVKRTGEKVFLECVQDMDHENMFWYRQDPGLGLRLIYFSYDVKMKEKGDIPEGYSVSREKKERFSLILESASTNQTSMYLCASRGTGADEQYFGPGTRLTVT.

On this clone itself: Additional DNA sequences in this sample encode the identical CDR3. J is TRBJ1-1 and V is TRBV7-9; D call uncertain. Germline values: CDR1 SEHNR, CDR2 FQNEAQ (reference sequence). This CDR3 is 11 amino acids long. V was trimmed by 2 bases and J by 2 bases, leaving 0 bases between them. CDR3 nucleotide sequence: TGTGCCAGCAGCTTAAACACTGAAGCTTTCTTT. Translation gives CASSLNTEAFF.

In its sample, this clone was seen once. V gene TRBV6-5 combines with J gene TRBJ1-1, with TRBD1 matching over 7 bases. This CDR3 has 13 residues. Germline V CDR1 and CDR2: MNHEY, SVGAGI. V lost 0 bases and J lost 7; bases outside the gene matches: 2. This CDR3 is CASSYSGTVEAFF. CDR3 DNA: TGTGCCAGCAGTTACTCGGGGACAGTTGAAGCTTTCTTT.

J is TRBJ2-2 and V is TRBV19; 14 bases map to TRBD2. The junction had 15 bases not matched to a gene; V was cut back by 8 bases and J by 4 bases. The CDR3 sequence is 19 residues long. Germline loops: CDR1 LNHDA, CDR2 SQIVND (reference sequence). The CDR3 DNA follows: TGTGCCAGTTTTTTCCCCCGACTAGCGGGGGGGCGGATCACCGGGGAGCTGTTTTTT. This codes for CASFFPRLAGGRITGELFF. The variable domain in full, with the rest retrieved from reference TRBV19 and TRBJ2-2, is DGGITQSPKYLFRKEGQNVTLSCEQNLNHDAMYWYRQDPGQGLRLIYYSQIVNDFQKGDIAEGYSVSREKKESFPLTVTSAQKNPTAFYLCASFFPRLAGGRITGELFFGEGSRLTVL.

CDR3 sequence (DNA): TGTGCCTGGACGACGGACGGATTGAACACTGAAGCTTTCTTT. Translation gives CAWTTDGLNTEAFF. The chain has TRBV30 and TRBJ1-1; D not certain. Germline lookup yields CDR1 GTSNPN and CDR2 SVGIG (reference sequence). The CDR3 has 14 residues. The V end lost 4 bases, the J end lost 0 bases, and 12 bases lay between the germline ends.

V is TRBV9 and J is TRBJ2-1; D remains unclear. Germline V gene lookup returns CDR1 SGDLS and CDR2 YYNGEE. V was shortened by 4 bases and J by 9 bases, with 14 bases between the two germline ends. CDR3 length: 13 amino acids. The CDR3 bases are TGTGCCAGCAGCCCCCCCGCCTTAAGTGAGCAGTTCTTC. Translation: CASSPPALSEQFF.

A note on this clone: Without the conserved terminal phenylalanine or tryptophan, this CDR3 likely stems from a read error. Because the CDR3's place on the DNA is in doubt, the DNA is left out and the CDR3 is given as listed by TCRdb. The chain uses TRBV28 and TRBJ2-7; TRBD1 reflects the table's D call only, with no check against the DNA. 12 amino acids form the CDR3, both terminal residues included. Per germline, CDR1 MDHEN and CDR2 SYDVKM. CDR3 sequence reads: CASSAGTGGGRL.

CDR3 nucleotides: TGTGCCAGCACCCCCCAGGTAGCCCTCACAGATACGCAGTATTTT. It encodes CASTPQVALTDTQYF. V and J are TRBV7-2 and TRBJ2-3; no reliable D call. With 7 bases removed from V and 2 bases from J, the gap between germline ends came to 16 bases. Germline V lookup: CDR1 SGHTA, CDR2 FQGNSA. The CDR3 is 15 amino acids.

This clone was seen only once. This chain connects TRBV5-4 to TRBJ2-5; D ambiguous. V was shortened by 1 base and J by 5 bases, with 6 bases between the two germline ends. The CDR3 totals 12 residues. Germline CDR1 reads SGHNT; CDR2 reads YYREEE (reference sequence). CDR3 protein: CASSLSSETQYF. The CDR3 DNA reads TGTGCCAGCAGCTTGTCCTCGGAGACCCAGTACTTC. Using reference TRBV5-4 and TRBJ2-5 for the parts outside the CDR3, the full variable domain is ETGVTQSPTHLIKTRGQQVTLRCSSQSGHNTVSWYQQALGQGPQFIFQYYREEENGRGNFPPRFSGLQFPNYSSELNVNALELDDSALYLCASSLSSETQYFGPGTRLLVL.

V gene TRBV11-2 combines with J gene TRBJ2-7, with D perhaps matching TRBD1 or TRBD2 (6 bases each). The germline V gene encodes CDR1 SGHAT and CDR2 FQNNGV. V lost 1 base and J 3 bases, leaving 10 bases between the germline ends. CDR3 size: 14 residues. The CDR3 loop reads CASSLARGHYEQYF. CDR3 nucleotides: TGTGCCAGCAGCTTAGCCCGGGGGCACTACGAGCAGTACTTC.

The chain couples TRBV28 to TRBJ1-2; TRBD1 aligns across 9 bases. Germline CDR1 and CDR2: MDHEN and SYDVKM. The CDR3 runs to 14 residues. The ends lost 6 bases at V and 3 bases at J; junction bases unmatched: 5. This CDR3 is CASSTQGAHYGYTF. In nucleotides, the CDR3 is TGTGCCAGCAGCACACAGGGGGCTCACTATGGCTACACCTTC.

The chain joins TRBV28 to TRBJ1-5; TRBD1 matches 10 bases. The CDR3 consists of 15 residues. J was trimmed by 6 bases and V by 4 bases; bases with no gene match: 6. CDR1 is MDHEN and CDR2 is SYDVKM in the germline V gene. The CDR3 sequence: CASSSEGTGAQPQHF. The CDR3 DNA follows: TGTGCCAGCAGTTCCGAAGGGACAGGGGCTCAGCCCCAGCATTTT.

In this sample, this clone turned up a few times. The chain couples TRBV10-3 to TRBJ2-1; D gene uncertain. The CDR3 covers 16 residues. CDR1 and CDR2 from the germline V gene are ENHRY and SYGVKD. V shed 6 bases and J shed 2 bases, with 17 bases lying between them. The chain's CDR3 is CAIRNSNKETYNEQFF. In nucleotides, the CDR3 is TGTGCCATCAGAAACAGCAACAAGGAAACCTACAATGAGCAGTTCTTC.

This chain connects TRBV10-3 to TRBJ2-2; 11 bases are a match to TRBD2. Trimming took 6 bases from V and 2 from J; bases not matched to a gene: 5. Per the germline V gene, CDR1 is ENHRY and CDR2 is SYGVKD. CDR3 length equals 16 residues. In DNA, the CDR3 is TGTGCCATCAGCCGTAGCGGGGGGGCAAACACCGGGGAGCTGTTTTTT. Its translation is CAISRSGGANTGELFF.

This CDR3 is CASRGRITSDLRDTQYF. The CDR3 DNA reads as TGTGCCAGCAGGGGCCGGATCACTAGCGACCTTCGGGATACGCAGTATTTT. This chain uses TRBV7-9 with TRBJ2-3, with 7 positions matching TRBD2. With V trimmed by 6 bases and J by 6 bases, 18 bases remained unmatched. Per the germline V gene, CDR1 is SEHNR and CDR2 is FQNEAQ (reference sequence). The CDR3 has 17 amino acids.

The chain uses TRBV4-3 and TRBJ2-5; possible D gene TRBD2, 6 bases. V lost 2 bases to trimming and J lost 5 bases, with 12 bases between them. The germline gives CDR1 LGHNA, CDR2 YSLEER. The length of the CDR3 is 14 residues. CDR3 in DNA: TGCGCCAGCAGCCAAAATCTAGCGAAGGAGACCCAGTACTTC. Protein sequence: CASSQNLAKETQYF.

The chain carries TRBV29-1 and TRBJ2-7; 7 bases match TRBD1. After removal of 4 bases from V and 4 bases from J, the junction contained 10 bases not matched to a gene. Germline V lookup: CDR1 SQVTM, CDR2 ANQGSEA. The CDR3 length is 14 residues. The DNA for the CDR3 is TGCAGCGTTGTACGACGAACACAGGGGTACGAGCAGTACTTC. This sequence encodes CSVVRRTQGYEQYF.

V is TRBV4-2 and J is TRBJ2-1, with 12 bases aligning to TRBD2. The CDR3 spans 14 residues. Germline CDR1 and CDR2: LGHNA and YNFKEQ. V shed 4 bases, J shed 7 bases, and the junction held 2 bases outside the gene matches. DNA of the CDR3: TGTGCCAGCAGCCGACTAGCGGGGGATAATGAGCAGTTCTTC. Its translation is CASSRLAGDNEQFF.

The V call is TRBV19, the J call TRBJ2-2; D is ambiguous. V dropped 7 bases and J dropped 7 bases, with 16 bases sitting between them. Germline CDR1 reads LNHDA; CDR2 reads SQIVND (reference sequence). This CDR3 region has 14 residues. The CDR3: CASNPLAPGGELFF. Written as DNA, the CDR3 is TGTGCCAGTAACCCGTTGGCACCCGGCGGGGAGCTGTTTTTT.

This clone has just one count. The chain recombines TRBV18 with TRBJ2-5; no firm D call. CDR3 length: 12 residues. Germline values: CDR1 KGHSH, CDR2 LQKENI. Between the trimmed V and J ends, which lost 3 bases and 5 bases, there was a span of 7 bases. CDR3 protein: CASSPTDETQYF. CDR3 bases: TGTGCCAGCTCACCTACCGATGAGACCCAGTACTTC.

The chain joins TRBV7-9 to TRBJ1-6, with D possibly TRBD1 on 6 matching bases. V was clipped by 7 bases and J by 7 bases, with 14 bases between them. CDR1 SEHNR and CDR2 FQNEAQ come from the germline V gene (reference sequence). This CDR3 contains 14 residues. The CDR3 nucleotides are TGTGCCAGCATCCAGACAGGCTTAAATTCACCCCTCCACTTT. Protein product: CASIQTGLNSPLHF. Based on the CDR3 plus reference TRBV7-9 and TRBJ1-6, the full variable domain is DTGVSQNPRHKITKRGQNVTFRCDPISEHNRLYWYRQTLGQGPEFLTYFQNEAQLEKSRLLSDRFSAERPKGSFSTLEIQRTEQGDSAMYLCASIQTGLNSPLHFGNGTRLTVT.

This sequence joins TRBV2 and TRBJ2-2, with D perhaps matching TRBD2 (5 bases). Trimming took off 2 bases at V and 1 base at J, with 11 bases between the two ends. The CDR3 extends over 16 amino acids. In germline, CDR1 is SNHLY, CDR2 FYNNEI. The CDR3 reads CASSERLALNTGELFF. The CDR3 DNA is TGTGCCAGCAGTGAAAGGCTAGCCCTGAACACCGGGGAGCTGTTTTTT.

The V and J genes are TRBV6-6 and TRBJ2-5; 7 positions match TRBD2. The CDR3 totals 15 residues. The germline CDR1 and CDR2 sequences are MNHNY and SVGAGI (reference sequence). Trimming took 8 bases from V and 3 from J; bases not matched to a gene: 12. The CDR3 is CASRRGGPQEETQYF. CDR3 coding DNA: TGTGCCAGCCGCCGGGGAGGGCCACAAGAAGAGACCCAGTACTTC.

V usage is TRBV30 and J usage is TRBJ1-1; D uncertain. Trimming left V 2 bases short and J 5 bases short, with 6 bases between. The CDR3 length is 11 residues. The V gene's germline CDR1 is GTSNPN and CDR2 SVGIG (reference sequence). CDR3 nucleotide sequence: TGTGCCTGGAGTAAGAGGACTGAAGCTTTCTTT. Translation: CAWSKRTEAFF.

As concerns this clone: Other DNA sequences in this specimen translate into the identical CDR3. The J gene is TRBJ2-7, the V gene TRBV18, with D perhaps matching TRBD1 or TRBD2 (5 bases each). The germline V gene has CDR1 KGHSH and CDR2 LQKENI. The CDR3 is made up of 14 amino acids. V was clipped by 6 bases and J by 0 bases, with 12 bases between them. CDR3 bases: TGTGCCAGCTCCCGGGACGGACTCTCCTACGAGCAGTACTTC. It specifies CASSRDGLSYEQYF.